The sequence of this TCR beta chain was determined in a study of shared clonotypes between healthy human individuals. The assay was immunoSEQ multiplex PCR, and TCRdb's table has in-frame clones only and misses some. Of around 1.9 million clones listed, roughly 95% were seen once; the top ten hold 1.5% to 2%. As defined, naive CD8 cells were CD45RO-negative and positively selected for CCR7, with terminally differentiated effector memory CD45RA+ cells excluded. Trimming took 2 bases from V and 5 from J, leaving 12 bases between them. Germline-derived CDR1 and CDR2 are SEHNR and FQNEAQ (reference sequence). This CDR3 is 14 amino acids long.

This chain uses TRBV7-9 with TRBJ2-5; TRBD1 is a possible D gene (6 bases). The TCR comes from a man younger than 30 in good health. Some clones in this sample may be carry-over from other donors' samples. The specimen sequenced was naive CD8+ T cells from PBMCs. The DNA for the CDR3 is TGTGCCAGCAGCTTAAGGTCAGGGGACGAGACCCAGTACTTC. Translation gives CASSLRSGDETQYF.